This TCR beta chain originates from a study of regulatory T cells in long-lasting Graves disease. Arm-PCR of CDR3 regions and iRepertoire HTBI primers were the basis on which TCR beta libraries were built. TCRdb reanalysed the multiplex PCR reads using MiXCR and keeps one entry per CDR3 protein. The table has 450,000 to 650,000 distinct CDR3 sequences, 15% to 20% seen once; the top ten hold around 25%. There are 14 residues in the CDR3. Germline V CDR1 and CDR2: SGHRS, YFSETQ. V was pared by 2 bases and J by 1 base, with 9 bases between. Time point specified: newly diagnosed GD, antithyroid drugs for less than 3 months. The TCR library was made from RNA extracted from PBMCs. This clonotype was recorded at least ten times. These data were likewise used in another study, on T cells in Graves' hyperthyroidism and ophthalmopathy. As that report states: A first-round RT-PCR of the TCR CDR3 used the HTBI primer set.

The sample consisted of peripheral blood mononuclear cells (PBMCs), taken at new diagnosis, from a patient treated with antithyroid drugs. The sequence was collected from a woman between 40 and 65 years old with Graves disease. The chain uses TRBV5-1 and TRBJ1-1, with D uncertain. This CDR3 reads CASSFRHWNTEAFF. The CDR3 DNA is TGCGCCAGCAGCTTTCGCCACTGGAACACTGAAGCTTTCTTT. The variable domain in full, completed from reference TRBV5-1 and TRBJ1-1, reads KAGVTQTPRYLIKTRGQQVTLSCSPISGHRSVSWYQQTPGQGLQFLFEYFSETQRNKGNFPGRFSGRQFSNSRSEMNVSTLELGDSALYLCASSFRHWNTEAFFGQGTRLTVV.